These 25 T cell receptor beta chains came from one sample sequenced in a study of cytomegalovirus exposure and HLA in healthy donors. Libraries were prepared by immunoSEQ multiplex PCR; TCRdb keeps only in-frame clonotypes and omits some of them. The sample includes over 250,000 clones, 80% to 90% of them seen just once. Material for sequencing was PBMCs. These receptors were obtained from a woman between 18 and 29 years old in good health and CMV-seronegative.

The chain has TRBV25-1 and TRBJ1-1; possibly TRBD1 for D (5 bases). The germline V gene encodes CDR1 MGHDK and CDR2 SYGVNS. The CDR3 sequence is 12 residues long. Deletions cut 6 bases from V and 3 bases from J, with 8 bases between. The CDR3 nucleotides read TGTGCCAGCAGGCAGGGATACACTGAAGCTTTCTTT. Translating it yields CASRQGYTEAFF.

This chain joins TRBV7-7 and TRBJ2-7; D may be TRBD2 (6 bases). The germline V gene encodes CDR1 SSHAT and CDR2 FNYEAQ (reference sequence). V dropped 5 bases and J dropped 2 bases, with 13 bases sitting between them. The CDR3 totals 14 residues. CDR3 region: CASSPGTLTYEQYF. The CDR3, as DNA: TGTGCCAGCAGCCCCGGGACTTTAACCTACGAGCAGTACTTC.

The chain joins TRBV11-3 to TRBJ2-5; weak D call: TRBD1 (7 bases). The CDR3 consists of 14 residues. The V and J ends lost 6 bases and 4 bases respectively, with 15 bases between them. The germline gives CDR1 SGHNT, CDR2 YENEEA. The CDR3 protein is CASRPYRGGETQYF. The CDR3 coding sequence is TGTGCCAGCAGACCATACAGGGGAGGAGAGACCCAGTACTTC.

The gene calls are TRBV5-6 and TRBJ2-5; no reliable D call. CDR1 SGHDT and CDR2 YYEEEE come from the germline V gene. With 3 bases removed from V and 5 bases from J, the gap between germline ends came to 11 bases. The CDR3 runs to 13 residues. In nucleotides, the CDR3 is TGTGCCAGCAGCTACCGTCCCGGGGAGACCCAGTACTTC. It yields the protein CASSYRPGETQYF. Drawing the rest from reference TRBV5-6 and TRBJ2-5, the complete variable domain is DAGVTQSPTHLIKTRGQQVTLRCSPKSGHDTVSWYQQALGQGPQFIFQYYEEEERQRGNFPDRFSGHQFPNYSSELNVNALLLGDSALYLCASSYRPGETQYFGPGTRLLVL.

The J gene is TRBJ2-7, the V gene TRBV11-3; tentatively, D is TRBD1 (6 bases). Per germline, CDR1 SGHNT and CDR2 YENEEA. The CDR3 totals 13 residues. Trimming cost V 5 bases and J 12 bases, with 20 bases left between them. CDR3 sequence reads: CASSPSADSSRYF. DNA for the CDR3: TGTGCCAGCAGCCCTTCCGCGGACAGCTCACGGTACTTC.

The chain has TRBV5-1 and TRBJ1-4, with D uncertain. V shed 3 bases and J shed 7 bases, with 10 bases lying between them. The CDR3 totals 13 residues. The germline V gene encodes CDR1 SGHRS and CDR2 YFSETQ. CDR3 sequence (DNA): TGCGCCAGCAGCTGGAGGGTTGGTGAAAAACTGTTTTTT. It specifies CASSWRVGEKLFF.

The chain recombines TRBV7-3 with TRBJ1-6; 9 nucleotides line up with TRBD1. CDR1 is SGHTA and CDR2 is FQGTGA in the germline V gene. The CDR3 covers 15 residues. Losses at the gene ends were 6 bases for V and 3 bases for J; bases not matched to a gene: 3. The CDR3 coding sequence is TGTGCCAGCAGTGAGGGACAGGGCTATAATTCACCCCTCCACTTT. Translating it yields CASSEGQGYNSPLHF.

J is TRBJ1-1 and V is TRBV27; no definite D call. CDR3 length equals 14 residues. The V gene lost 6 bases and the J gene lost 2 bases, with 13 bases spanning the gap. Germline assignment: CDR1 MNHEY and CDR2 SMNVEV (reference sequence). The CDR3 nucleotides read TGTGCCAGCAGCCACCACGAGGGAAACACTGAAGCTTTCTTT. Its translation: CASSHHEGNTEAFF.

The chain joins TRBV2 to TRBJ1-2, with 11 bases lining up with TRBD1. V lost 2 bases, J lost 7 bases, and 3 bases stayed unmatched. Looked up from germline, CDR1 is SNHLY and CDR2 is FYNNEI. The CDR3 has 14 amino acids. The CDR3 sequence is CASSELGTGGGYTF. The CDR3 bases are TGTGCCAGCAGTGAATTAGGGACAGGGGGTGGCTACACCTTC.

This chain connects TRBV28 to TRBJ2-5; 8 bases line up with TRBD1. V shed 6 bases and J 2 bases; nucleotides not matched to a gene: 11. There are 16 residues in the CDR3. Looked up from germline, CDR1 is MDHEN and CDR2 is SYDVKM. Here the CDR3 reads CASSHWGQEGQETQYF. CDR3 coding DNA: TGTGCCAGCAGCCACTGGGGACAGGAGGGACAAGAGACCCAGTACTTC.

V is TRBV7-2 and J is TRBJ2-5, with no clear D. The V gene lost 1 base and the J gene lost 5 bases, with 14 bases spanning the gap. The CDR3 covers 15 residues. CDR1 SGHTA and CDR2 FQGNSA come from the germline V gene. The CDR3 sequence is CASSLVAGPGETQYF. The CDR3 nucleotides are TGTGCCAGCAGCTTAGTCGCAGGCCCTGGGGAGACCCAGTACTTC.

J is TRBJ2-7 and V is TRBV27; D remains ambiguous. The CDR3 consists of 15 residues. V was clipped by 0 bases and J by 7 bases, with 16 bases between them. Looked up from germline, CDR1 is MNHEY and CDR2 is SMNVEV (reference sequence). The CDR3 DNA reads TGTGCCAGCAGTTTATCTAACAGCTTGGTTAGGGAGCAGTACTTC. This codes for CASSLSNSLVREQYF.

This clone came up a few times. DNA of the CDR3: TGTGCCAGCAGCTCCGGGAGCTACTATGGCTACACCTTC. Its protein product is CASSSGSYYGYTF. V is TRBV5-6 and J is TRBJ1-2; no clear D. Germline lookup yields CDR1 SGHDT and CDR2 YYEEEE. Trimming cost V 3 bases and J 3 bases, with 9 bases left between them. The CDR3 consists of 13 residues.

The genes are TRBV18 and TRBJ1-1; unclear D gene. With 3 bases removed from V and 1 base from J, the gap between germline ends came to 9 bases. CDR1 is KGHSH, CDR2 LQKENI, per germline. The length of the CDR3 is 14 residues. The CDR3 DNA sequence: TGTGCCAGCTCACCCCTCTACGGGAACACTGAAGCTTTCTTT. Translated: CASSPLYGNTEAFF. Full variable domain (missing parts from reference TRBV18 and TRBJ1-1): NAGVMQNPRHLVRRRGQEARLRCSPMKGHSHVYWYRQLPEEGLKFMVYLQKENIIDESGMPKERFSAEFPKEGPSILRIQQVVRGDSAAYFCASSPLYGNTEAFFGQGTRLTVV.

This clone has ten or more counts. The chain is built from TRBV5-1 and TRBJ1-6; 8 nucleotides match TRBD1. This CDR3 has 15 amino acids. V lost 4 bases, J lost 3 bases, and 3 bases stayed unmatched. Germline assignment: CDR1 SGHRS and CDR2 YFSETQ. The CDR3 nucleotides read TGCGCCAGCAGCGGACAGGGCCTCTATAATTCACCCCTCCACTTT. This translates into CASSGQGLYNSPLHF.

The CDR3 protein is CASSYLTGVRTEAFF. The CDR3 DNA follows: TGTGCCAGCAGTTATTTAACCGGGGTTCGGACTGAAGCTTTCTTT. The chain has TRBV6-6 and TRBJ1-1; D is uncertain. The germline V and J ends were trimmed by 3 bases and 5 bases, with 16 bases remaining between them. The CDR3 has 15 amino acids. Germline values: CDR1 MNHNY, CDR2 SVGAGI (reference sequence).

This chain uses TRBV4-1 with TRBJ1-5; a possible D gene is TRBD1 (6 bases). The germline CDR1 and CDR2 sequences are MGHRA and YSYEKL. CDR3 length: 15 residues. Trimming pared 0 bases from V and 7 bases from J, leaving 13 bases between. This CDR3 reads CASSQEEVRGQPQHF. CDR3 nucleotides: TGCGCCAGCAGCCAAGAAGAGGTCAGGGGCCAGCCCCAGCATTTT.

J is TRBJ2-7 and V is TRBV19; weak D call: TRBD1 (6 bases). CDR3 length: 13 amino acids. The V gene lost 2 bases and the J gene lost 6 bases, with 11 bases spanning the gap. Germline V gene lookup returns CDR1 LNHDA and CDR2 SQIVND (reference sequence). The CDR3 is CASSIQVRGEQYF. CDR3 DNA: TGTGCCAGTAGTATACAAGTCAGGGGCGAGCAGTACTTC.

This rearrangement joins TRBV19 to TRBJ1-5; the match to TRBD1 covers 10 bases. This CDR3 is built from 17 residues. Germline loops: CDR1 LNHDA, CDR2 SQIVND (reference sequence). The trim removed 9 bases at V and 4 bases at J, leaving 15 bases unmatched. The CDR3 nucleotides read TGTGCCAGCGCTATAACCGGGACAGGGGTAAGAAATCAGCCCCAGCATTTT. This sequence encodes CASAITGTGVRNQPQHF.

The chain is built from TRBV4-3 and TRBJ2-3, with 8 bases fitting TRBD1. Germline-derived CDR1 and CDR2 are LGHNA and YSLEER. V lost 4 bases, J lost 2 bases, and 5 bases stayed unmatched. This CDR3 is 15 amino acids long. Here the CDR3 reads CASSLGTGPTDTQYF. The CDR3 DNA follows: TGCGCCAGCAGCCTCGGGACAGGACCCACAGATACGCAGTATTTT.

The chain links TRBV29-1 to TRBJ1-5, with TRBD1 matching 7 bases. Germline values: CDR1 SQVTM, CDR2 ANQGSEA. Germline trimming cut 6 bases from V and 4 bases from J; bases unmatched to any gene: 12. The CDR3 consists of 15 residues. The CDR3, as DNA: TGCAGCGTGCGTACCGGGACAGCCTTAAATCAGCCCCAGCATTTT. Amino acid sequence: CSVRTGTALNQPQHF.

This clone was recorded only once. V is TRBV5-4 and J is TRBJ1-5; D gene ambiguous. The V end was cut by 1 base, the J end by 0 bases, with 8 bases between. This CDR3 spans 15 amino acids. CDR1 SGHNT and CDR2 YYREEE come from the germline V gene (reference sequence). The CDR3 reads CASSLQAFSNQPQHF. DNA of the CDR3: TGTGCCAGCAGCTTGCAAGCCTTTAGCAATCAGCCCCAGCATTTT.

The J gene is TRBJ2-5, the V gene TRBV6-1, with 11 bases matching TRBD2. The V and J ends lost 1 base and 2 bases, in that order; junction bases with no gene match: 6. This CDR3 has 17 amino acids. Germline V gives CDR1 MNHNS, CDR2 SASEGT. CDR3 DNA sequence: TGTGCCAGCAGTGAAGGTGGGACTAGCGGACCGCAAGAGACCCAGTACTTC. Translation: CASSEGGTSGPQETQYF.

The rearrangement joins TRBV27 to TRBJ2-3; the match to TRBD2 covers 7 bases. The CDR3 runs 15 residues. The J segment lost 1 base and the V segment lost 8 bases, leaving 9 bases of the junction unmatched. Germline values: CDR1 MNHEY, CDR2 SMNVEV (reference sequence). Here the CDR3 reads CASSWRAGGTDTQYF. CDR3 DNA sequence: TGTGCCAGCTCTTGGCGGGCGGGAGGCACAGATACGCAGTATTTT.

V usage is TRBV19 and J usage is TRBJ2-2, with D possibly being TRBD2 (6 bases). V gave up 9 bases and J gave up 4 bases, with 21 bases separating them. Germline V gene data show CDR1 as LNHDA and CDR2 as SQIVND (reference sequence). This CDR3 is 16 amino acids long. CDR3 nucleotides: TGTGCCAGCTTTTCCGCACTAGCCCTCGGCACCGGGGAGCTGTTTTTT. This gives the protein CASFSALALGTGELFF. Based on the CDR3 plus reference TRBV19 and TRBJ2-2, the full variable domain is DGGITQSPKYLFRKEGQNVTLSCEQNLNHDAMYWYRQDPGQGLRLIYYSQIVNDFQKGDIAEGYSVSREKKESFPLTVTSAQKNPTAFYLCASFSALALGTGELFFGEGSRLTVL.